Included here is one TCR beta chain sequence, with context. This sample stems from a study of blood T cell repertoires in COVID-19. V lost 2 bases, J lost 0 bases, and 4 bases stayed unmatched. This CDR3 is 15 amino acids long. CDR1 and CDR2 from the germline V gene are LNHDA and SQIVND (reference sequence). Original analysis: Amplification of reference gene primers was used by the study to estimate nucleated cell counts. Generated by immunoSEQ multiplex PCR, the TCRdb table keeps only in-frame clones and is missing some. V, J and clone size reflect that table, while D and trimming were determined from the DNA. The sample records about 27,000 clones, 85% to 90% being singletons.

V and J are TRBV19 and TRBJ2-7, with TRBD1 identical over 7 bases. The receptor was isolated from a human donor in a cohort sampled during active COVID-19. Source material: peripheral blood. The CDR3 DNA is TGTGCCAGTAGTATACGAGGGACAGTCTCCTACGAGCAGTACTTC. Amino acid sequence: CASSIRGTVSYEQYF.